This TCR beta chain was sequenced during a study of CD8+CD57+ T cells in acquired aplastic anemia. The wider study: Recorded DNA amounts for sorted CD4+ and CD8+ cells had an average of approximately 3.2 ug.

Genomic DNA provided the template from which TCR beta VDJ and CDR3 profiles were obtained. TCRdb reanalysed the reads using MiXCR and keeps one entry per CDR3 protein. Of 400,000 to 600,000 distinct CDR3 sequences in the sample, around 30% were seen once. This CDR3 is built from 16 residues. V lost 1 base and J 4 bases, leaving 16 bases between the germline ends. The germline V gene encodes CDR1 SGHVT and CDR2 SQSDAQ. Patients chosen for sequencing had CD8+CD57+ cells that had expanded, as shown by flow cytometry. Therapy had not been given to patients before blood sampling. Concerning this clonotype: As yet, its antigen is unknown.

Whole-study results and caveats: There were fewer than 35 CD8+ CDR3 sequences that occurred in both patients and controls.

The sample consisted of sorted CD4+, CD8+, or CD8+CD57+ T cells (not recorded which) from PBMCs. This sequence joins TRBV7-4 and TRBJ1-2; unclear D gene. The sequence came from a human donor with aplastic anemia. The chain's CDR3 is CASSLGGVGVSYGYTF. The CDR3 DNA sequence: TGTGCCAGCAGCTTAGGGGGAGTTGGAGTAAGCTATGGCTACACCTTC. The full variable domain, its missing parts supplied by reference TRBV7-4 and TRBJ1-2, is GAGVSQSPRYKVAKRGRDVALRCDSISGHVTLYWYRQTLGQGSEVLTYSQSDAQRDKSGRPSGRFSAERPERSVSTLKIQRTEQGDSAVYLCASSLGGVGVSYGYTFGSGTRLTVV.